The rows below give T cell receptor beta chains drawn from one sample of a study of CD8+CD57+ T cells in acquired aplastic anemia. One entry per CDR3 protein, called by TCRdb with MiXCR from the reads. The data show about 200,000 distinct CDR3 sequences, with around 50% seen just once and just under 20% held by the top ten. Sequencing was done on a sample of sorted CD4+, CD8+, or CD8+CD57+ T cells (not recorded which) from PBMCs. The receptors derive from a human donor with aplastic anemia. The CDR3 runs from the conserved cysteine through the conserved F or W. The order of the fields is J gene, clone size, V gene, D gene, CDR3 DNA, CDR3 protein. The D gene is left open where the match is weak. Where a row states a size, it is once, few, many or the class of an expanded clone; other rows omit it.

J gene: TRBJ1-2; clone size: few; V gene: TRBV30; D gene: -; CDR3 DNA: TGTGCCTGGACATCCGGGACAACAGCTAACTATGGCTACACCTTC; CDR3 protein: CAWTSGTTANYGYTF
J gene: TRBJ2-3; clone size: many; V gene: TRBV9; D gene: -; CDR3 DNA: TGTGCCAGCAGCGGGAGGGGGTCCCAAGATACGCAGTATTTT; CDR3 protein: CASSGRGSQDTQYF
J gene: TRBJ2-1; clone size: many; V gene: TRBV20-1; D gene: TRBD2; CDR3 DNA: TGCAGTGCTAGAGTCGCGCGGGGGGGGATATACAATGAGCAGTTCTTC; CDR3 protein: CSARVARGGIYNEQFF
J gene: TRBJ2-1; clone size: -; V gene: TRBV20-1; D gene: TRBD2; CDR3 DNA: TGCAGTGCGGTACGGAGCGGGGGGGCCAGGACTCACCGATCCAATGAGCAGTTCTTC; CDR3 protein: CSAVRSGGARTHRSNEQFF
J gene: TRBJ2-2; clone size: many; V gene: TRBV19; D gene: -; CDR3 DNA: TGTGCCAGTAGTATAAGCGACAAGGGGGAGCTGTTTTTT; CDR3 protein: CASSISDKGELFF
J gene: TRBJ1-5; clone size: -; V gene: TRBV19; D gene: TRBD1; CDR3 DNA: TGTGCCAGTAGCGTACTCTACAGGGGCGGCAATCAGCCCCAGCATTTT; CDR3 protein: CASSVLYRGGNQPQHF
J gene: TRBJ1-6; clone size: -; V gene: TRBV9; D gene: -; CDR3 DNA: TGTGCCAGCAGCGTGACAGGAGAGGGGAATCAGCCCCTCCACTTT; CDR3 protein: CASSVTGEGNQPLHF
J gene: TRBJ2-1; clone size: -; V gene: TRBV20-1; D gene: TRBD2; CDR3 DNA: TGCAGTGCTAGCTCTAGCGGGGGGGGTGGTGAGCAGTTCTTC; CDR3 protein: CSASSSGGGGEQFF
J gene: TRBJ2-3; clone size: -; V gene: TRBV7-7; D gene: TRBD2; CDR3 DNA: TGTGCTAGCACCCTAACTAGCGGGGGGGCCGATACGCAGTATTTT; CDR3 protein: CASTLTSGGADTQYF
J gene: TRBJ2-2; clone size: few; V gene: TRBV7-2; D gene: TRBD1; CDR3 DNA: TGTGCCAGCGGCTTTGGATTCGACAGGGCCACGCGGGAGCTGTTTTTT; CDR3 protein: CASGFGFDRATRELFF
J gene: TRBJ1-2; clone size: many; V gene: TRBV28; D gene: TRBD1; CDR3 DNA: TGTGCCAGCAGTTTAGAAGGGCCAGGGGGCTATGGCTACACCTTC; CDR3 protein: CASSLEGPGGYGYTF
J gene: TRBJ1-2; clone size: -; V gene: TRBV29-1; D gene: -; CDR3 DNA: TGCAGCGTTGAGGGGAGGGATGGCTACACCTTC; CDR3 protein: CSVEGRDGYTF
J gene: TRBJ2-7; clone size: -; V gene: TRBV7-4; D gene: -; CDR3 DNA: TGTGCCAGCAGCTTAGACGCGCGGCAGTACTTC; CDR3 protein: CASSLDARQYF
J gene: TRBJ2-2; clone size: many; V gene: TRBV10-3; D gene: TRBD1; CDR3 DNA: TGTGCCGTCACAGGGGGCGGGGAGCTGTTTTTT; CDR3 protein: CAVTGGGELFF
J gene: TRBJ1-6; clone size: many; V gene: TRBV5-1; D gene: -; CDR3 DNA: TGCGCCAGCAGCCAGACCCAATCCTCACCCCTCCACTTT; CDR3 protein: CASSQTQSSPLHF
J gene: TRBJ2-7; clone size: -; V gene: TRBV4-1; D gene: -; CDR3 DNA: TGCGCCAGCAGCCAAGATAGGTCGAGCGCCTACGAGCAGTACTTC; CDR3 protein: CASSQDRSSAYEQYF
J gene: TRBJ1-4; clone size: -; V gene: TRBV20-1; D gene: -; CDR3 DNA: TGCAGTGCTAGCGGCCCTCTAAAGCTGTTTTTT; CDR3 protein: CSASGPLKLFF